This T cell receptor beta chain was captured in a study of OX40 agonist ivuxolimab in advanced cancers. With regard to this clone: The antigen is not known.

Sequencing used immunoSEQ multiplex PCR; TCRdb keeps in-frame clones, though not all of them. The sample shows around 7,000 clones, approximately 78% of them seen only once. Study-wide results and caveats: CD4+ and CD8+ blood T cells expanded clonally by week 6 at 0.1 to 3.0 mg/kg.

This receptor was obtained from an adult with an advanced solid tumor such as melanoma, head and neck, liver or kidney cancer. Sequencing used CD4+ or CD8+ T cells sorted from blood, obtained in a trial of the OX40 agonist ivuxolimab.

The CDR3 is CASSWGGNYEQYF. The CDR3 coding sequence is TGTGCCAGCAGCTGGGGGGGGAACTACGAGCAGTACTTC. The chain combines TRBV5-4 with TRBJ2-7; 7 bases fit TRBD2. The junction had 3 bases not matched to a gene; V was cut back by 3 bases and J by 3 bases. The germline V gene encodes CDR1 SGHNT and CDR2 YYREEE (reference sequence). The CDR3 totals 13 residues.